The TCR beta chain described here comes from a study of T cell responses to AZD1222 COVID-19 vaccine. Findings of the study overall: An increase in Spike-specific TCR breadth and depth was observed after two AZD1222 doses.

Only in-frame clones appear in the TCRdb table, and some are missing; sequencing was by immunoSEQ multiplex PCR. The sample contains about 140,000 clones, approximately 95% of which appear only once. Germline CDR1 and CDR2: SGHAT and FQNNGV. The CDR3 contains 13 residues. On this clone: What it binds is unknown. One end of the junction varies from germline; a read error may be responsible. Other DNA sequences in the same sample also yield this CDR3.

This rearrangement joins TRBV11-2 to TRBJ1-1; unclear D gene. The input for sequencing was peripheral blood, taken on day 0 of MenACWY control vaccination. The receptor was derived from an adult in good health. The CDR3 region has the DNA TGTGCCAGCAGCCTAGATCCAAACACTGAAGCTTTCTTT. Amino acids: CASSLDPNTEAFF.